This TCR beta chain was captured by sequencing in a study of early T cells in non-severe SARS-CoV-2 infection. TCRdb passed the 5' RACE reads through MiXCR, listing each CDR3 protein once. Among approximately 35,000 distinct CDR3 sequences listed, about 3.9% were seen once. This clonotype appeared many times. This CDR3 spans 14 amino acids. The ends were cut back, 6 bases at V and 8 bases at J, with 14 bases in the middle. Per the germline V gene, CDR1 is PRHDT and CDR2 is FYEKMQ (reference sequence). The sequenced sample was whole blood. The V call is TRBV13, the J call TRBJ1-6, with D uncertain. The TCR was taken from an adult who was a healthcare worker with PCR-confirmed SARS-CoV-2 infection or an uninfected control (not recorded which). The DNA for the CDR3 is TGTGCCAGCAGAACGACGGGGTGGGATTCACCCCTCCACTTT. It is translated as CASRTTGWDSPLHF. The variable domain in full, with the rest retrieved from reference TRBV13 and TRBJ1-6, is AAGVIQSPRHLIKEKRETATLKCYPIPRHDTVYWYQQGPGQDPQFLISFYEKMQSDKGSIPDRFSAQQFSDYHSELNMSSLELGDSALYFCASRTTGWDSPLHFGNGTRLTVT.